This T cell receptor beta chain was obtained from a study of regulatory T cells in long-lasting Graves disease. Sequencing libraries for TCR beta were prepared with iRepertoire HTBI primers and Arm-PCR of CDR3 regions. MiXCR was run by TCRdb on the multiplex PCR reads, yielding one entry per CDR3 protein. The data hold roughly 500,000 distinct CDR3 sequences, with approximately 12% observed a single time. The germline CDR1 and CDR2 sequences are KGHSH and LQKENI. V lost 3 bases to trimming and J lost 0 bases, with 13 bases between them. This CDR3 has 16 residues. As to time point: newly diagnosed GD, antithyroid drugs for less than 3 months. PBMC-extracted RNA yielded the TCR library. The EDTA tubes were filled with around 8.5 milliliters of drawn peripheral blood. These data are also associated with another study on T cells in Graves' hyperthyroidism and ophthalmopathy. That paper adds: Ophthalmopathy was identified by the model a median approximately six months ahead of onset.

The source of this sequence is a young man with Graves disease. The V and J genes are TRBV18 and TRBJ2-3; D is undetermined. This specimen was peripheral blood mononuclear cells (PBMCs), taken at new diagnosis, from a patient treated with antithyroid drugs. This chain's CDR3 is CASSPSPTTSTDTQYF. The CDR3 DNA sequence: TGTGCCAGCTCACCGAGCCCCACGACTAGCACAGATACGCAGTATTTT.